One and the same sample provided the 26 T cell receptor beta chains below, sequenced in a study of PD-1 blockade in classical Hodgkin lymphoma. Using immunoSEQ multiplex PCR, the repertoire was profiled, and TCRdb retains in-frame clones only, with some absent. There are more than 90,000 clones in the sample; roughly 76% occur only once, and 16% lies in the top ten. After autologous stem cell transplantation all patients relapsed, and prior brentuximab vedotin exposure differed between cohorts. The sequencing here drew on peripheral blood mononuclear cells (PBMCs), taken before the second cycle of nivolumab. The receptor source for this set is a human donor with classical Hodgkin lymphoma.

This clone appeared a few times. V usage is TRBV4-1 and J usage is TRBJ1-1, with D tentatively TRBD1 (5 bases). The CDR3 has 15 residues. V lost 5 bases, J lost 5 bases, and 18 bases lay in between. Germline V gives CDR1 MGHRA, CDR2 YSYEKL. The CDR3 loop reads CASSSGIGGETEAFF. The CDR3 nucleotides read TGCGCCAGCAGCTCTGGGATCGGGGGGGAGACTGAAGCTTTCTTT.

V and J are TRBV6-1 and TRBJ1-5, with D maybe TRBD1 (6 bases). The CDR3 contains 18 residues. CDR1 is MNHNS, CDR2 SASEGT, per germline. V lost 2 bases, J lost 1 base, and 18 bases lay in between. The CDR3 nucleotides are TGTGCCAGCAGTGAATTTCCCGAGTCCGGGACAAGCAATCAGCCCCAGCATTTT. Residues: CASSEFPESGTSNQPQHF.

V is TRBV19 and J is TRBJ2-3; 8 nucleotides line up with TRBD2. The CDR3 is 15 residues long. Germline values: CDR1 LNHDA, CDR2 SQIVND (reference sequence). The V gene end was trimmed by 10 bases and the J gene end by 5 bases; junction bases not matched to a gene: 14. CDR3 nucleotide sequence: TGTGCCACCAGCGGGAGATCCTTTTCCGGAGATACGCAGTATTTT. Residues: CATSGRSFSGDTQYF. Full variable domain (rest looked up from reference TRBV19 and TRBJ2-3): DGGITQSPKYLFRKEGQNVTLSCEQNLNHDAMYWYRQDPGQGLRLIYYSQIVNDFQKGDIAEGYSVSREKKESFPLTVTSAQKNPTAFYLCATSGRSFSGDTQYFGPGTRLTVL.

CDR3 nucleotides: TGCAGCGTAATTGGCAATGAGCAGTTCTTC. Translation: CSVIGNEQFF. The rearrangement links TRBV20-1 to TRBJ2-1; D unresolved. CDR3 length: 10 amino acids. CDR1 and CDR2 from the germline V gene are DFQATT and SNEGSKA (reference sequence).

This clone was seen once. V gene TRBV5-1 combines with J gene TRBJ2-6; tentatively, D is TRBD2 (5 bases). Germline CDR1 SGHRS, CDR2 YFSETQ. The CDR3 has 15 residues. Trimming pared 4 bases from V and 2 bases from J, leaving 10 bases between. CDR3 bases: TGCGCCAGCAGCCCGGAGGCGACTGGGGCCAACGTCCTGACTTTC. Protein sequence: CASSPEATGANVLTF. Full variable domain (outside the CDR3, taken from reference TRBV5-1 and TRBJ2-6): KAGVTQTPRYLIKTRGQQVTLSCSPISGHRSVSWYQQTPGQGLQFLFEYFSETQRNKGNFPGRFSGRQFSNSRSEMNVSTLELGDSALYLCASSPEATGANVLTFGAGSRLTVL.

The chain combines TRBV29-1 with TRBJ1-2, with D perhaps matching TRBD1 (6 bases). The V gene's germline CDR1 is SQVTM and CDR2 ANQGSEA. The CDR3 is 13 residues long. V lost 7 bases, J lost 8 bases, and 20 bases lay in between. CDR3: CSAPHGGRGGYTF. As DNA, the CDR3 is TGCAGCGCCCCCCACGGGGGGCGCGGCGGCTACACCTTC. Complete variable domain (other parts from reference TRBV29-1 and TRBJ1-2): SAVISQKPSRDICQRGTSLTIQCQVDSQVTMMFWYRQQPGQSLTLIATANQGSEATYESGFVIDKFPISRPNLTFSTLTVSNMSPEDSSIYLCSAPHGGRGGYTFGSGTRLTVV.

The V and J genes are TRBV30 and TRBJ2-5, with TRBD1 matching over 8 bases. V lost 2 bases to trimming and J lost 1 base; unmatched junction nucleotides: 6. This CDR3 has 15 amino acids. CDR1 is GTSNPN, CDR2 SVGIG, per germline (reference sequence). The CDR3 loop is CAWSRTDRVQETQYF. CDR3 coding DNA: TGTGCCTGGAGTCGGACGGACAGGGTCCAAGAGACCCAGTACTTC.

This sequence joins TRBV6-1 and TRBJ2-7; D assignment may be TRBD1 or TRBD2 (5 bases each). The V end lost 4 bases, the J end lost 6 bases, and 19 bases lay between the germline ends. Looked up from germline, CDR1 is MNHNS and CDR2 is SASEGT. This CDR3 is built from 15 residues. CDR3 sequence: CASSGRDPLAGEQYF. CDR3 in DNA: TGTGCCAGCAGTGGCCGGGACCCTCTCGCAGGCGAGCAGTACTTC.

The rearrangement uses TRBV7-7 and TRBJ2-1; 7 bases are shared with TRBD2. Germline V CDR1 and CDR2: SSHAT, FNYEAQ (reference sequence). The CDR3 contains 14 residues. Germline trimming cut 5 bases from V and 4 bases from J; bases unmatched to any gene: 5. CDR3 loop: CASSPGLTYNEQFF. For the CDR3, the DNA is TGTGCCAGCAGCCCGGGACTAACTTACAATGAGCAGTTCTTC.

The V gene is TRBV6-6, the J gene TRBJ2-1; TRBD2 agrees at 8 bases. Germline-derived CDR1 and CDR2 are MNHNY and SVGAGI (reference sequence). The CDR3 is made up of 15 amino acids. Trimming took 0 bases from V and 8 from J; bases not matched to a gene: 6. The CDR3 spells CASSYSISGNDEQFF. As DNA, the CDR3 is TGTGCCAGCAGTTACTCGATTAGCGGGAACGATGAGCAGTTCTTC.

V is TRBV7-9 and J is TRBJ2-1, with D maybe TRBD2 (5 bases). CDR3 length equals 16 residues. Germline CDR1 SEHNR, CDR2 FQNEAQ (reference sequence). The V end was cut by 6 bases, the J end by 2 bases, with 17 bases between. CDR3 protein: CASSVPRGGTYNEQFF. The CDR3 bases are TGTGCCAGCAGTGTCCCGCGAGGAGGAACCTACAATGAGCAGTTCTTC.

This clone has more than one count but fewer than ten. This rearrangement joins TRBV28 to TRBJ2-7; possible D gene TRBD2, 6 bases. The CDR3 runs 15 residues. CDR1 MDHEN and CDR2 SYDVKM come from the germline V gene. Trimming took off 6 bases at V and 3 bases at J, with 18 bases between the two ends. CDR3 sequence reads: CASSPGGVTGYEQYF. CDR3 coding DNA: TGTGCCAGCAGCCCTGGAGGGGTAACCGGCTACGAGCAGTACTTC.

The V gene is TRBV7-8, the J gene TRBJ2-7; 7 bases match TRBD2. The ends lost 3 bases at V and 3 bases at J; junction bases unmatched: 17. The germline V gene has CDR1 SGHVS and CDR2 FQNEAQ. The CDR3 covers 18 residues. This CDR3 reads CASSLSSLYRLAHYEQYF. Written as DNA, the CDR3 is TGTGCCAGCAGCTTGTCGTCGCTTTATCGACTAGCCCACTACGAGCAGTACTTC.

The chain has TRBV27 and TRBJ2-1; the match to TRBD2 covers 14 bases. The V segment lost 5 bases and the J segment 4 bases; nucleotides outside the gene matches: 4. CDR1 is MNHEY and CDR2 is SMNVEV in the germline V gene (reference sequence). The CDR3 extends over 16 amino acids. The DNA of the CDR3 is TGTGCCAGCAGTCCGCGACTAGCGGGAGGGTACAATGAGCAGTTCTTC. It yields the protein CASSPRLAGGYNEQFF.

This CDR3 is CASSQLVIQYF. The CDR3 DNA reads TGCGCCAGCAGTCAATTAGTGATTCAGTACTTC. V gene TRBV23-1 combines with J gene TRBJ2-4; D not certain. TRBV23-1 falls under the ORF class, with uncertain function. The CDR3 length is 11 residues. Trimming stripped 1 base from V and 10 bases from J, with 5 bases between.

This clone was counted between two and nine times. The chain joins TRBV5-1 to TRBJ2-2; 14 bases map to TRBD2. The CDR3 is made up of 16 amino acids. Germline assignment: CDR1 SGHRS and CDR2 YFSETQ. With V trimmed by 1 base and J by 6 bases, 2 bases remained unmatched. CDR3 nucleotide sequence: TGCGCCAGCAGCTTGCGACTAGCGGGAGGGGCCGGGGAGCTGTTTTTT. Protein sequence: CASSLRLAGGAGELFF. Supplemented by reference TRBV5-1 and TRBJ2-2, the full variable domain reads KAGVTQTPRYLIKTRGQQVTLSCSPISGHRSVSWYQQTPGQGLQFLFEYFSETQRNKGNFPGRFSGRQFSNSRSEMNVSTLELGDSALYLCASSLRLAGGAGELFFGEGSRLTVL.

J is TRBJ2-3 and V is TRBV19, with 10 bases identical to TRBD2. This CDR3 contains 13 residues. Trimming at V came to 4 bases and at J to 5 bases, leaving 0 bases not matched to a gene. Germline V gives CDR1 LNHDA, CDR2 SQIVND (reference sequence). The CDR3 is CASSKREGDTQYF. The CDR3 DNA is TGTGCCAGTAGTAAGCGGGAGGGAGATACGCAGTATTTT.

The V gene is TRBV15, the J gene TRBJ1-1; D is uncertain. The V and J ends lost 0 bases and 2 bases respectively, with 10 bases between them. The CDR3 has 15 residues. The germline V gene has CDR1 LNHNV and CDR2 YYDKDF (reference sequence). CDR3 residues: CATSRDPGLNTEAFF. The CDR3 nucleotides are TGTGCCACCAGCAGAGATCCGGGCCTTAACACTGAAGCTTTCTTT. The complete variable domain, with remaining parts taken from reference TRBV15 and TRBJ1-1, reads DAMVIQNPRYQVTQFGKPVTLSCSQTLNHNVMYWYQQKSSQAPKLLFHYYDKDFNNEADTPDNFQSRRPNTSFCFLDIRSPGLGDTAMYLCATSRDPGLNTEAFFGQGTRLTVV.

This chain joins TRBV14 and TRBJ1-1; D not certain. Germline V gives CDR1 SGHDN, CDR2 FVKESK. Trimming took 1 base from V and 5 from J, leaving 8 bases between them. There are 13 residues in the CDR3. CDR3 sequence reads: CASSQAGRTEAFF. The CDR3 coding sequence is TGTGCCAGCAGCCAAGCTGGTAGGACTGAAGCTTTCTTT.

About this clone itself: Within the sample, other DNA sequences also encode this same CDR3. The rearrangement uses TRBV10-3 and TRBJ1-1; D unclear. The CDR3 contains 11 residues. Trimming took 1 base from V and 5 from J, leaving 2 bases between them. Germline V lookup: CDR1 ENHRY, CDR2 SYGVKD. The CDR3 DNA follows: TGTGCCATCAGTGAGTTTACTGAAGCTTTCTTT. Translating it yields CAISEFTEAFF.

The chain links TRBV6-6 to TRBJ2-1; 13 bases align to TRBD2. Trimming took 7 bases from V and 6 from J; bases not matched to a gene: 6. This CDR3 is built from 15 residues. CDR1 and CDR2 (germline): MNHNY, SVGAGI (reference sequence). CDR3 in amino acids: CASTTGTSGINEQFF. For the CDR3, the DNA is TGTGCCAGCACCACAGGGACTAGCGGGATCAATGAGCAGTTCTTC.

The genes are TRBV27 and TRBJ1-2, with 11 bases matching TRBD1. Germline lookup yields CDR1 MNHEY and CDR2 SMNVEV (reference sequence). Trimming cost V 6 bases and J 2 bases; bases outside gene matches: 5. This CDR3 is 15 amino acids long. CDR3 in DNA: TGTGCCAGCAGCCCCGGGGACAGGGGGAACTATGGCTACACCTTC. It yields the protein CASSPGDRGNYGYTF.

The chain is built from TRBV5-1 and TRBJ2-3, with 9 positions matching TRBD1. In germline, CDR1 is SGHRS, CDR2 YFSETQ. CDR3 length equals 15 residues. V gave up 2 bases and J gave up 5 bases; unmatched junction bases: 6. CDR3 sequence: CASSLYRGREDTQYF. Written as DNA, the CDR3 is TGCGCCAGCAGCTTATACAGGGGGCGCGAAGATACGCAGTATTTT.

In this sample, this clone turned up many times. The same CDR3 arises from other DNA sequences in this sample as well. The J gene is TRBJ2-5, the V gene TRBV5-1; 10 bases are shared with TRBD1. From germline, CDR1 is SGHRS and CDR2 YFSETQ. CDR3 length equals 14 residues. V gave up 4 bases and J gave up 5 bases; unmatched junction bases: 5. CDR3 residues: CASSPGTGVETQYF. The CDR3, as DNA: TGCGCCAGCAGCCCTGGGACAGGGGTGGAGACCCAGTACTTC.

This sequence joins TRBV11-2 and TRBJ2-7; TRBD1 matches at 8 bases. With V trimmed by 7 bases and J by 7 bases, 6 bases remained unmatched. The CDR3 contains 12 residues. Per the germline V gene, CDR1 is SGHAT and CDR2 is FQNNGV. The CDR3 nucleotides read TGTGCCAGCACCCAGGGGGCCGGGGAGCAGTACTTC. Protein: CASTQGAGEQYF.

This clone was picked up one time. The chain links TRBV7-8 to TRBJ2-5; 9 positions agree with TRBD2. The CDR3 consists of 14 residues. CDR1 and CDR2 (germline): SGHVS, FQNEAQ. J was trimmed by 4 bases and V by 5 bases; bases with no gene match: 5. The CDR3 loop is CASSAKLAGETQYF. Written as DNA, the CDR3 is TGTGCCAGCAGCGCCAAACTAGCGGGAGAGACCCAGTACTTC.